This T cell receptor beta chain came from a study of blood T cell repertoires in COVID-19. Overall study context: The United States, Italy and Spain were the sources of the acute and convalescent COVID-19 samples. Sources were T cells, B-cell-depleted T cells, or PBMCs; the material itself was cDNA or gDNA.

V shed 4 bases, J shed 4 bases, and the junction held 11 bases outside the gene matches. The CDR3 has 17 amino acids. CDR1 is LGHDT and CDR2 is YNNKEL in the germline V gene (reference sequence). This clone was observed a single time. In the original processing: Amplification of reference gene primers was used by the study to estimate nucleated cell counts. The method was immunoSEQ multiplex PCR; TCRdb's version includes in-frame clones alone and lacks a portion of them. The DNA gave D and trimming, while V, J and clone size come from that table. The sample records around 64,000 clones, 87% being singletons.

Source material: peripheral blood. The TCR comes from an elderly man in a cohort sampled during active COVID-19. The chain combines TRBV3-1 (or the pseudogene TRBV3-2) with TRBJ1-3; 9 nucleotides match TRBD1. The CDR3 DNA sequence: TGTGCCAGCAGCCCTCAAGGGGACAGGGTATTCGGAAACACCATATATTTT. It translates to CASSPQGDRVFGNTIYF.